This TCR beta chain was obtained from a study of shared clonotypes between healthy human individuals. Trimming shortened V by 0 bases and J by 13 bases, and 9 bases separated the two germline ends. The CDR3 is made up of 12 amino acids. Germline values: CDR1 SGHTA, CDR2 FQGNSA. Libraries were prepared by immunoSEQ multiplex PCR; TCRdb keeps only in-frame clonotypes and omits some of them. Of 2 million to 2.5 million clones in the sample, about 92% are singletons; the top ten hold about 0.41%. Of note for this clone: Its antigen is not known.

Overall study results and limits: Enrolling few donors narrowed the genetic and exposure-history diversity that was represented. Naive subsets usually exceeded memory subsets in estimated richness. Non-shared clonotypes had lower generation probabilities than those shared by all four donors.

Material: naive CD4+ T cells from PBMCs. The subset here: CD45RA+ positively selected. The sequence was obtained from a young man in good health. Some clones in this sample may be carry-over from other donors' samples. V gene TRBV7-2 combines with J gene TRBJ1-4, with D tentatively TRBD1 (6 bases). The CDR3 nucleotides are TGTGCCAGCAGCTTAGCACAGGGTACACTGTTTTTT. Protein sequence: CASSLAQGTLFF.